Sequencing of this T cell receptor (beta chain) was carried out in a study of control samples from healthy donors and cancer patients. Clones were sequenced by immunoSEQ multiplex PCR, and TCRdb holds only the in-frame ones, with some missing. Of more than 70,000 clones in the sample, about 94% were seen once. Between the trimmed V and J ends, which lost 6 bases and 8 bases, there was a span of 11 bases. The length of the CDR3 is 13 residues. Germline values: CDR1 SGHNT, CDR2 YENEEA. The specimen sequenced was blood. The TCR originated in a woman aged 25-40 years in good health. V usage is TRBV11-3 and J usage is TRBJ1-6; a possible D gene is TRBD1 (5 bases). CDR3 sequence reads: CASRTGLYSPLHF. The CDR3, as DNA: TGTGCCAGCAGAACAGGACTGTATTCACCCCTCCACTTT.